A selection of T cell receptor beta chains follows, all from one sample in a study of T cell responses to AZD1222 COVID-19 vaccine. Assay: immunoSEQ multiplex PCR; the TCRdb copy retains only in-frame clones and omits some. The sample lists around 180,000 clones, 90% to 95% occurring once. The sample in question was peripheral blood, obtained on day 0 of AZD1222 vaccination. Every receptor here comes from an adult in good health. Both conserved end residues are part of each CDR3. The D gene is left open where the match is weak. Clone size is stated in some rows and not others, as once, few, many or a class when expanded.

>TRBV19|NA|TRBJ1-2|TRBD1
TGTGCCAGTAGTATAGGAGGGACAGGGAGTAACTATGGCTACACCTTC
CASSIGGTGSNYGYTF
>TRBV29-1|NA|TRBJ2-7|TRBD2
TGCAGCGTAGCTAGCGGGAGTAACGAGCAGTACTTC
CSVASGSNEQYF
>TRBV9|NA|TRBJ2-5|TRBD2
TGTGCCAGCAGCGCCCCGGGACTAACCCAGTACTTC
CASSAPGLTQYF
>TRBV5-6|NA|TRBJ2-7|NA
TGTGCCAGCAGCTTAATGGGCGAGCAGTACTTC
CASSLMGEQYF
>TRBV6-1|NA|TRBJ2-2|TRBD2
TGTGCCAGCAGTGACGGGACTAGCGGGAGCGGGGACACCGGGGAGCTGTTTTTT
CASSDGTSGSGDTGELFF
>TRBV6-5|NA|TRBJ1-2|NA
TGTGCCAGCAGTTACTCGATTGAGGCAGGGAAAGACGGCTACACCTTC
CASSYSIEAGKDGYTF
>TRBV5-4|NA|TRBJ2-7|TRBD2
TGTGCCAGCAGCCCTGAACTAGCGGGAGCTTACGAGCAGTACTTC
CASSPELAGAYEQYF
>TRBV30|NA|TRBJ1-1|NA
TGTGCCTGGATCGGCATCAGAGGGTCGGTGGTCGTGAACACTGAAGCTTTCTTT
CAWIGIRGSVVVNTEAFF
>TRBV5-4|few|TRBJ1-1|TRBD1
TGTGCCAGCAGCCCCGACAGGGGGAACACTGAAGCTTTCTTT
CASSPDRGNTEAFF
>TRBV28|NA|TRBJ2-2|NA
TGTGCCAGCAGTTTGGATGGGCGGGACACCGGGGAGCTGTTTTTT
CASSLDGRDTGELFF
>TRBV5-6|few|TRBJ2-1|TRBD2
TGTGCCAGCAGCCTAGGACTAGCGGGGGCCCCTAGCTCCTACAATGAGCAGTTCTTC
CASSLGLAGAPSSYNEQFF
>TRBV9|NA|TRBJ2-2|NA
TGTGCCAGCAGCGTAGCTTCAACGAACACCGGGGAGCTGTTTTTT
CASSVASTNTGELFF
>TRBV9|NA|TRBJ1-5|NA
TGTGCCAGCAGCGCCACGGGTTACGGCAATCAGCCCCAGCATTTT
CASSATGYGNQPQHF
>TRBV5-4|NA|TRBJ1-1|NA
TGTGCCAGCAGCTTAGGACAACAACAAGCTTTCTTT
CASSLGQQQAFF
>TRBV5-1|NA|TRBJ1-2|NA
TGCGCCAGCAGCTTATCGGCGGAGAACTATGGCTACACCTTC
CASSLSAENYGYTF
>TRBV5-1|few|TRBJ2-7|TRBD1
TGCGCCAGCAGCTTAGACAGGGGCTACGAGCAGTACTTC
CASSLDRGYEQYF
>TRBV7-8|once|TRBJ2-1|TRBD2
TGTGCCAGCACTAACCTGGCGGGAGGGCCGAGGGATGAGCAGTTCTTC
CASTNLAGGPRDEQFF
>TRBV27|NA|TRBJ2-7|NA
TGTGCCAGCAGTTTACGAGGCAACAGGGCCCTCTCCTACGAGCAGTACTTC
CASSLRGNRALSYEQYF
>TRBV27|NA|TRBJ2-1|TRBD2
TGTGCCAGCAGTTTAGGGGGGACTAGCTCCTACAATGAGCAGTTCTTC
CASSLGGTSSYNEQFF
>TRBV2|NA|TRBJ2-3|TRBD2
TGTGCCAGCAATGGCGGGAGAACAGATACGCAGTATTTT
CASNGGRTDTQYF
>TRBV9|NA|TRBJ2-1|TRBD2
TGTGCCAGCAGCATCGTACCACTAGCGGGAGCTCCCAATGAGCAGTTCTTC
CASSIVPLAGAPNEQFF
>TRBV5-4|NA|TRBJ2-1|NA
TGTGCCAGCAGCTTGAATCCCGATAGTGAGCAGTTCTTC
CASSLNPDSEQFF
>TRBV10-1|NA|TRBJ2-5|TRBD2
TGCGCCAGTCAGCGGGAGGGCCGAGAGACCCAGTACTTC
CASQREGRETQYF
>TRBV3-1/TRBV3-2|once|TRBJ2-7|NA
TGTGCCAGCAGCTCCCTGAGGAGAGGGGATTCCTACGAGCAGTACTTC
CASSSLRRGDSYEQYF
>TRBV5-1|NA|TRBJ1-4|NA
TGCGCCAGCAGCGCCGGACGGCATGAAAAACTGTTTTTT
CASSAGRHEKLFF
>TRBV3-1/TRBV3-2|NA|TRBJ2-4|NA
TGTGCCAGCAGCCAAGTACAAAAAGCCAAAAACATTCAGTACTTC
CASSQVQKAKNIQYF
>TRBV6-5|NA|TRBJ2-5|NA
TGTGCCAGCAGTTACTCTACGGGAGCGGAGACCCAGTACTTC
CASSYSTGAETQYF
>TRBV28|NA|TRBJ1-1|NA
TGTGCCAGCAGCCTGATCGAGTGGGGCCGCACTGAAGCTTTCTTT
CASSLIEWGRTEAFF
>TRBV7-2|NA|TRBJ2-1|TRBD2
TGTGCCAGCAGCCCGGGGAGGGACTCCTACAATGAGCAGTTCTTC
CASSPGRDSYNEQFF
>TRBV3-1/TRBV3-2|NA|TRBJ1-5|TRBD1
TGTGCCAGCAGCTACAGGGGAAGCAATCAGCCCCAGCATTTT
CASSYRGSNQPQHF
>TRBV4-1|NA|TRBJ2-7|TRBD1
TGCGCCAGCAGCCAAGTAGGGGGACAGGGGGCCCACGAGCAGTACTTC
CASSQVGGQGAHEQYF
>TRBV3-1/TRBV3-2|NA|TRBJ1-4|NA
TGTGCCAGCAGCCAGCGAAGGGGAGATAATGAAAAACTGTTTTTT
CASSQRRGDNEKLFF
>TRBV19|NA|TRBJ1-1|NA
TGTGCCAGTAGAAAAAGGCAGGGGTGGGCTGAAGCTTTCTTT
CASRKRQGWAEAFF
>TRBV28|NA|TRBJ1-2|NA
TGTGCCAGCAGTTTACAGCCGACAATGCGTGGCTACACCTTC
CASSLQPTMRGYTF
>TRBV5-4|NA|TRBJ2-7|NA
TGTGCCAGCAGCTTGGGGGCAGGTCAATCCTACGAGCAGTACTTC
CASSLGAGQSYEQYF
>TRBV9|NA|TRBJ1-2|NA
TGTGCCAGCAGCGCCCTTGCAGGGGCTAACTATGGCTACACCTTC
CASSALAGANYGYTF